The clone carrying this T cell receptor (beta chain) was counted at least ten times. Its antigen is still unknown. These data come from a study of T cells in Graves' hyperthyroidism and ophthalmopathy. General study findings and limits: Most clonotypes expanded in the thyroid (above 0.001) were also present in blood.

In making diagnoses, clinical symptoms, serum thyroxine and TRAb, thyroid ultrasound and orbital computed tomography were all used. PBMCs were collected from an approximately 9.3 ml volume of fresh peripheral blood. Amplified TCR beta CDR3 regions came from RNA transcripts. RT-PCR in the first round (using the HTBI primer set) targeted the TCR CDR3. TCRdb passed the multiplex PCR reads through MiXCR, listing each CDR3 protein once. The data contain 400,000 to 450,000 distinct CDR3 sequences, roughly 14% of them singletons. The sample consisted of blood. This TCR was sampled from a young man with Graves' ophthalmopathy.

DNA of the CDR3: TGCAGCGTTGAATCCCAGCGGAGCTTGCCAGATACGCAGTATTTT. Translated: CSVESQRSLPDTQYF. The chain carries TRBV29-1 and TRBJ2-3; D possibly corresponds to TRBD2 (5 bases). Germline V gives CDR1 SQVTM, CDR2 ANQGSEA. The CDR3 runs to 15 residues. V was trimmed by 2 bases and J by 4 bases, leaving 16 bases between them.